This TCR beta chain emerged from a study of T cells expressing NK-cell markers (dated by TCRdb to the early 2020s). About the investigation overall: About 8 donors provided sorted CD3+CD56+NKG2C+, CD3+CD56+NKG2C- and CD3+CD56-NKG2C+ T-cell subsets, whose TCR beta-chain repertoires were profiled. Libraries were sequenced as 2 x 150 bp reads on Illumina HiSeq 2000/2500, MiSeq or NextSeq. Of the eight sequenced donors, seven were found to be HCMV-seropositive and one was found to be HCMV-seronegative. Randomly selected healthy volunteers, three men and five women, were used as the eight sequenced donors. Findings and caveats that apply to the study as a whole: Those dominant clonotypes were again the most abundant among CD3+CD56-NKG2C+ cells in a few donors, at about 25-65%. Whether the expanded NKG2C-expressing T cell clones were specific for HCMV antigens was left unclear. In about 6 donors, the dominant CD3+CD56+NKG2C+ clonotypes were found to rank among the top 10 CD8+ clonotypes and to make up 1.0-7.0% of CD8+ T cells.

HCMV serostatus was determined by detecting HCMV-specific IgG in serum with a commercial ELISA kit. Ficoll density gradient centrifugation was used to isolate peripheral blood mononuclear cells from blood. Data came from an Illumina HiSeq 2000. The TCR beta cDNA libraries were made using 5'RACE template switching, a step that added both a universal primer site and unique molecular identifiers. Synthesis of cDNA was primed from the TCR beta constant segment and was followed by two consecutive PCR amplification steps. The original methods were these. MIGEC handled demultiplexing of the reads and grouping by UMI, while MiTCR was used to assemble and quantify clonotypes. To exclude erroneous sequences, only TCR cDNA sequences supported by at least two reads were retained. The tcR package was used for downstream repertoire analysis, and clonotypes were matched across fractions by CDR3 nucleotide sequence plus V segment. VDJmatch was used to annotate antigen specificity against VDJdb, with one amino acid substitution in CDR3 permitted. Each entry corresponds to one CDR3 protein sequence from reads that TCRdb reprocessed, and DNA is not given. TCRdb, rather than the study authors, made the V and J calls. The table held for this sample gives 550,000 to 600,000 distinct CDR3 sequences. Less than 4.5% of the sample is taken by the ten largest.

Points on this clonotype: Its antigen remains undetermined.

The TCR originated in a man younger than 35 in good health. Donor details come from another sample of the same person, matched by shared clones. Sequencing was carried out using blood T cells: a sorted CD56 or NKG2C T cell subset, CD4+ or CD8+ T cells, or bulk PBMC T cells (not recorded which).

This receptor has the CDR3 CASSQARGGVVANVLTF. The chain couples TRBV3-1 to TRBJ2-6; the D call from TCRdb, TRBD1, cannot be confirmed without DNA. Its CDR3 holds 17 amino acids, cysteine through phenylalanine. No coding sequence is recorded. For CDR1 and CDR2, the germline V gene (reference sequence) lists LGHDT and YNNKEL.